One sample yielded the 3 T cell receptor beta chains listed below, sequenced in a study of T cell responses to AZD1222 COVID-19 vaccine (dated by TCRdb to the early 2020s). Interpreted using the paper, the time point label stands for: baseline before first vaccination. Preparation of the library involved the immunoSEQ multiplex PCR assay. TCRdb retrieved this table from immuneACCESS and kept in-frame rearrangements only. Not all clones are present; in checked studies, unresolved V genes account for under half, and no reason is known for the remainder. The sample table shows around 100,000 clones, and just over 85% are seen once. The ten largest clones take up approximately 1.5% of the sample. The material was peripheral blood, obtained on day 0 of AZD1222 vaccination. These receptors all stem from an adult in good health.

This rearrangement joins TRBV2 to TRBJ1-5, with D possibly TRBD1 on 6 matching bases. Germline V gene data show CDR1 as SNHLY and CDR2 as FYNNEI. The CDR3 length is 15 residues. The V and J ends lost 3 bases and 0 bases respectively, with 9 bases between them. CDR3: CASSEDRYSNQPQHF. The CDR3, as DNA: TGTGCCAGCAGTGAGGACAGATATAGCAATCAGCCCCAGCATTTT.

This sequence joins TRBV19 and TRBJ2-3, with 11 positions matching TRBD2. Germline V gene lookup returns CDR1 LNHDA and CDR2 SQIVND (reference sequence). There are 16 residues in the CDR3. With 9 bases clipped from V and 1 base from J, the junction kept 9 bases outside the gene matches. CDR3 region: CASSTSTSGGTDTQYF. The DNA for the CDR3 is TGTGCCAGCTCAACCTCGACTAGCGGGGGCACAGATACGCAGTATTTT.

This chain uses TRBV6-5 with TRBJ2-5, with D maybe TRBD1 (5 bases). The CDR3 is 14 amino acids. Looked up from germline, CDR1 is MNHEY and CDR2 is SVGAGI. The V and J ends lost 2 bases and 0 bases respectively, with 7 bases between them. This chain's CDR3 is CASSYRQHQETQYF. The CDR3 DNA follows: TGTGCCAGCAGTTACAGACAGCACCAAGAGACCCAGTACTTC.